The T cell receptor beta chain under discussion was sequenced for a study of early T cells in non-severe SARS-CoV-2 infection. Overall study context: Unsorted whole-blood RNA was sequenced in bulk, leaving chains unpaired.

This clonotype was detected ten times or more. In germline, CDR1 is MNHEY, CDR2 SVGEGT. This CDR3 region has 15 residues. V lost 6 bases and J lost 8; bases outside the gene matches: 11. The TCR library protocol attached unique molecular identifiers to the individual cDNA molecules. TCRdb recomputed calls from the 5' RACE reads with MiXCR, one row per CDR3 protein. The sample consists of about 99,000 distinct CDR3 sequences, roughly 15% of them appearing once. This chain joins TRBV6-2 or TRBV6-3 and TRBJ2-1; 9 nucleotides match TRBD2. The TCR comes from an adult who was a healthcare worker with PCR-confirmed SARS-CoV-2 infection or an uninfected control (not recorded which). Material: whole blood. The CDR3 sequence: CASSSGGNSVDEQFF. In DNA form, the CDR3 reads TGTGCCAGCAGCAGCGGGGGGAACTCGGTGGATGAGCAGTTCTTC.